These 31 T cell receptor beta chains originate from one sample sequenced in a study of Graves' ophthalmopathy and Graves' hyperthyroidism. RNA transcripts provided the template for amplifying TCR beta CDR3 regions. An opening RT-PCR round employed HTBI primers and preceded a second-round multiplex PCR. TCRdb passed the multiplex PCR reads through MiXCR, listing each CDR3 protein once. The sample lists about 500,000 distinct CDR3 sequences, about an eighth occurring once. The sequenced sample consisted of blood. Receptor source: a woman in her 30s with Graves' ophthalmopathy.

The V gene is TRBV19, the J gene TRBJ2-7; no clear D gene. Trimming left V 9 bases short and J 6 bases short, with 12 bases between. CDR1 LNHDA and CDR2 SQIVND come from the germline V gene (reference sequence). This CDR3 has 11 amino acids. This CDR3 reads CARSSSPEQYF. The CDR3 bases are TGTGCCAGATCCAGCAGCCCCGAGCAGTACTTC. The whole variable domain, remainder taken from reference TRBV19 and TRBJ2-7, is DGGITQSPKYLFRKEGQNVTLSCEQNLNHDAMYWYRQDPGQGLRLIYYSQIVNDFQKGDIAEGYSVSREKKESFPLTVTSAQKNPTAFYLCARSSSPEQYFGPGTRLTVT.

This clonotype showed up many times. V usage is TRBV20-1 and J usage is TRBJ2-5, with D possibly TRBD1 on 7 matching bases. This CDR3 is 15 amino acids long. V was pared by 3 bases and J by 0 bases, with 14 bases between. Germline-derived CDR1 and CDR2 are DFQATT and SNEGSKA (reference sequence). The CDR3 region is CSARGGQVYQETQYF. The CDR3 DNA sequence: TGCAGTGCTAGGGGAGGACAGGTGTACCAAGAGACCCAGTACTTC.

In this sample, this clonotype turned up many times. The chain has TRBV28 and TRBJ1-2, with 8 bases that match TRBD1. Germline V gene lookup returns CDR1 MDHEN and CDR2 SYDVKM. This CDR3 spans 17 amino acids. With V trimmed by 3 bases and J by 4 bases, 13 bases remained unmatched. CDR3 nucleotides: TGTGCCAGCAGTTTGGGTACCCCGGGACAGGAAGGCTATGGCTACACCTTC. It encodes CASSLGTPGQEGYGYTF.

This clonotype was counted between two and nine times. The rearrangement uses TRBV11-1 and TRBJ2-7; the D gene is possibly TRBD1 (6 bases). The V gene lost 5 bases and the J gene lost 2 bases, with 19 bases spanning the gap. There are 16 residues in the CDR3. CDR1 and CDR2 (germline): SGHAT, FQDESV (reference sequence). DNA of the CDR3: TGTGCCAGCAGCCGTACCGGGACACCTACCCCCTACGAGCAGTACTTC. It yields the protein CASSRTGTPTPYEQYF.

At least ten counts were recorded for this clonotype. V is TRBV29-1 and J is TRBJ1-3, with D tentatively TRBD1 (5 bases). Germline V gene lookup returns CDR1 SQVTM and CDR2 ANQGSEA. The CDR3 runs 14 residues. Trimming pared 4 bases from V and 4 bases from J, leaving 14 bases between. The CDR3 DNA reads TGCAGCGTTGGTGGGGACCCGGCAGGAAACACCATATATTTT. It encodes CSVGGDPAGNTIYF.

Many counts were recorded for this clonotype. The chain joins TRBV12-3 or TRBV12-4 to TRBJ1-2; 8 nucleotides agree with TRBD1. The CDR3 extends over 14 amino acids. Trimming cost V 7 bases and J 2 bases; bases outside gene matches: 6. CDR3 region: CASTLQGGNYGYTF. CDR3 bases: TGTGCCAGCACCTTACAGGGGGGAAACTATGGCTACACCTTC.

The chain has TRBV6-1 and TRBJ1-1, with a possible D match to TRBD1 (5 bases). The germline CDR1 and CDR2 sequences are MNHNS and SASEGT. The CDR3 has 15 residues. V lost 5 bases and J 3 bases, leaving 16 bases between the germline ends. The chain's CDR3 is CASSTRGRADTEAFF. CDR3 coding DNA: TGTGCCAGCAGTACCCGTGGCAGGGCGGACACTGAAGCTTTCTTT.

In this sample, this clonotype turned up many times. The chain recombines TRBV15 with TRBJ1-1; possibly TRBD1 for D (6 bases). Germline lookup yields CDR1 LNHNV and CDR2 YYDKDF (reference sequence). This CDR3 comprises 16 residues. V gave up 1 base and J gave up 3 bases, with 15 bases separating them. CDR3 protein: CATSRGETGSDTEAFF. The DNA of the CDR3 is TGTGCCACCAGCAGAGGAGAGACAGGTTCGGACACTGAAGCTTTCTTT.

This clonotype showed up just once. A much more abundant neighbour one base away suggests this may be a read error. The CDR3: CANSLVQGSHEQYF. The CDR3 DNA follows: TGCGCCAACAGCTTGGTGCAGGGGTCCCACGAGCAGTACTTC. This chain connects TRBV5-1 to TRBJ2-7, with D perhaps matching TRBD1 (6 bases). The germline CDR1 and CDR2 sequences are SGHRS and YFSETQ. The CDR3 runs 14 residues. Complete variable domain (other parts from reference TRBV5-1 and TRBJ2-7): KAGVTQTPRYLIKTRGQQVTLSCSPISGHRSVSWYQQTPGQGLQFLFEYFSETQRNKGNFPGRFSGRQFSNSRSEMNVSTLELGDSALYLCANSLVQGSHEQYFGPGTRLTVT.

This clonotype was observed a handful of times. The chain uses TRBV6-1 and TRBJ2-7, with TRBD2 matching 9 bases. V lost 5 bases, J lost 6 bases, and 5 bases stayed unmatched. The germline gives CDR1 MNHNS, CDR2 SASEGT. This CDR3 has 13 residues. CDR3 in amino acids: CASSTSGRFEQYF. The CDR3, as DNA: TGTGCCAGCAGTACCAGCGGGAGGTTCGAGCAGTACTTC.

Of note for this clonotype: A much larger clonotype is one base distant, so this may be a read error. The V and J genes are TRBV28 and TRBJ2-5; D is ambiguous. The V gene's germline CDR1 is MDHEN and CDR2 SYDVKM. This CDR3 spans 15 amino acids. The CDR3 region is CASSFFSALFESQYF. The CDR3 DNA sequence: TGTGCCAGCAGTTTTTTCTCAGCCCTTTTCGAGAGCCAGTACTTC.

Regarding this clonotype: This may arise from a read error, as a much more abundant clone is one base away. The J gene is TRBJ1-2, the V gene TRBV6-1; no clear D gene. The CDR3 extends over 13 amino acids. Germline V gene lookup returns CDR1 MNHNS and CDR2 SASEGT. CDR3 region: CASRRGQNYGYSF. CDR3 sequence (DNA): TGTGCCAGCAGGAGAGGGCAGAACTATGGCTACAGCTTC.

This clonotype was seen at least ten times. The chain couples TRBV27 to TRBJ1-3, with a possible D match to TRBD1 (5 bases). CDR3 length: 14 amino acids. Germline V gene lookup returns CDR1 MNHEY and CDR2 SMNVEV (reference sequence). Trimming removed 3 bases from V and 2 bases from J, with 8 bases in between. The CDR3 reads CASSLGVTGNTIYF. CDR3 in DNA: TGTGCCAGCAGTTTGGGGGTGACTGGAAACACCATATATTTT.

CDR3 in DNA: TGTGCCAGCAGACTAATAGGAAACTATGGCTACACCTTC. It yields the protein CASRLIGNYGYTF. V is TRBV28 and J is TRBJ1-2; D not resolved. The CDR3 spans 13 residues. Germline V gene data show CDR1 as MDHEN and CDR2 as SYDVKM. The germline V and J ends were trimmed by 6 bases and 2 bases, with 10 bases remaining between them.

This clonotype was seen ten or more times. The chain links TRBV6-5 to TRBJ2-7; 9 bases line up with TRBD2. The V and J ends lost 0 bases and 3 bases, in that order; junction bases with no gene match: 3. Germline-derived CDR1 and CDR2 are MNHEY and SVGAGI. This CDR3 comprises 15 residues. This CDR3 is CASSYSSSGNYEQYF. The CDR3, as DNA: TGTGCCAGCAGTTACTCATCTAGCGGGAACTACGAGCAGTACTTC.

The J gene is TRBJ1-5, the V gene TRBV18, with 7 positions matching TRBD1. CDR3 length equals 16 residues. The trim removed 3 bases at V and 1 base at J, leaving 6 bases unmatched. Germline V gene lookup returns CDR1 KGHSH and CDR2 LQKENI. CDR3 bases: TGTGCCAGCTCACCTACCTCAGGGGGAAGCAATCAGCCCCAGCATTTT. It encodes CASSPTSGGSNQPQHF.

This clonotype was seen ten or more times. This sequence joins TRBV5-5 and TRBJ1-1; D is unclear. Trimming stripped 1 base from V and 2 bases from J, with 12 bases between. CDR1 and CDR2 (germline): SGHKS, YYEKEE (reference sequence). CDR3 size: 15 residues. The chain's CDR3 is CASSLRGQTNTEAFF. CDR3 coding DNA: TGTGCCAGCAGCTTGCGTGGTCAGACTAACACTGAAGCTTTCTTT.

This clonotype was seen repeatedly, ten times or more. The rearrangement joins TRBV28 to TRBJ2-7, with D perhaps TRBD2 (6 bases). V shed 4 bases and J shed 2 bases, with 12 bases lying between them. The CDR3 length is 14 residues. The germline gives CDR1 MDHEN, CDR2 SYDVKM. CDR3 amino acids: CASSSGSPPYEQYF. Here the CDR3 DNA reads TGTGCCAGCAGTTCCGGGAGTCCCCCCTACGAGCAGTACTTC. Filled out from reference TRBV28 and TRBJ2-7, the complete variable domain reads DVKVTQSSRYLVKRTGEKVFLECVQDMDHENMFWYRQDPGLGLRLIYFSYDVKMKEKGDIPEGYSVSREKKERFSLILESASTNQTSMYLCASSSGSPPYEQYFGPGTRLTVT.

The chain recombines TRBV5-1 with TRBJ2-5, with 7 bases matching TRBD2. CDR1 and CDR2 from the germline V gene are SGHRS and YFSETQ. Losses at the gene ends were 4 bases for V and 5 bases for J; bases not matched to a gene: 14. The CDR3 is made up of 16 amino acids. The CDR3 DNA follows: TGCGCCAGCAGCCCTACGGCGGGACTAATGGTGGAGACCCAGTACTTC. It translates to CASSPTAGLMVETQYF. Complete variable domain (other parts from reference TRBV5-1 and TRBJ2-5): KAGVTQTPRYLIKTRGQQVTLSCSPISGHRSVSWYQQTPGQGLQFLFEYFSETQRNKGNFPGRFSGRQFSNSRSEMNVSTLELGDSALYLCASSPTAGLMVETQYFGPGTRLLVL.

The table lists this clonotype with many counts. The V gene is TRBV4-1, the J gene TRBJ2-7, with D maybe TRBD1 (5 bases). From germline, CDR1 is MGHRA and CDR2 YSYEKL. This CDR3 is built from 15 residues. V was clipped by 3 bases and J by 3 bases, with 15 bases between them. Written as DNA, the CDR3 is TGCGCCAGCAGCCAGACCCAGACAGCGATCTACGAGCAGTACTTC. Its translation: CASSQTQTAIYEQYF.

Ten or more counts support this clonotype. The chain has TRBV12-3 or TRBV12-4 and TRBJ2-7; the D is unclear. The V end was cut by 3 bases, the J end by 4 bases, with 19 bases between. This CDR3 comprises 16 residues. This chain's CDR3 is CASSFSKTARLYEQYF. CDR3 bases: TGTGCCAGCAGTTTCTCTAAGACGGCGAGACTTTACGAGCAGTACTTC.

This clonotype was detected ten times or more. The chain employs TRBV20-1 and TRBJ2-7; a possible D gene is TRBD1 (6 bases). Trimming stripped 3 bases from V and 3 bases from J, with 15 bases between. The CDR3 is made up of 14 amino acids. The V gene's germline CDR1 is DFQATT and CDR2 SNEGSKA (reference sequence). The CDR3 protein is CSAREDKQGYEQYF. The CDR3, as DNA: TGCAGTGCTAGGGAAGACAAACAGGGCTACGAGCAGTACTTC.

CDR3 amino acids: CASSARRGDTGELFF. DNA for the CDR3: TGTGCCAGCAGCGCCCGTAGGGGCGACACCGGGGAGCTGTTTTTT. The rearrangement joins TRBV9 to TRBJ2-2; the D gene is possibly TRBD1 (5 bases). The CDR3 runs to 15 residues. The germline CDR1 and CDR2 sequences are SGDLS and YYNGEE. V lost 3 bases and J 3 bases, leaving 12 bases between the germline ends.

This clonotype was recorded many times. The chain carries TRBV2 and TRBJ1-1; 10 bases line up with TRBD1. V was clipped by 6 bases and J by 4 bases; unmatched bases: 11. Germline assignment: CDR1 SNHLY and CDR2 FYNNEI. The CDR3 is 16 residues long. Here the CDR3 reads CASRRQGAWVGTEAFF. CDR3 DNA sequence: TGTGCCAGCAGGCGACAGGGGGCTTGGGTTGGCACTGAAGCTTTCTTT.

This clonotype has ten or more counts. DNA for the CDR3: TGTGCCAGCAGGGCTTCTCCACAATACGAGCAGTACTTC. As protein: CASRASPQYEQYF. The chain couples TRBV7-2 to TRBJ2-7; D unclear. The germline V and J ends were trimmed by 6 bases and 4 bases, with 13 bases remaining between them. CDR3 length equals 13 residues. The germline CDR1 and CDR2 sequences are SGHTA and FQGNSA.

A note on this clonotype: A much larger clone lies one base from this, so it may be a read error. The chain joins TRBV20-1 to TRBJ2-5, with 9 bases that match TRBD2. CDR1 DFQATT and CDR2 SNEGSKA come from the germline V gene (reference sequence). The CDR3 has 15 residues. V shed 0 bases and J 7 bases; nucleotides not matched to a gene: 9. CDR3: CSARDVAGVVGTQYF. The CDR3 nucleotides read TGCAGTGCTAGAGATGTAGCGGGAGTGGTGGGGACCCAGTACTTC.

This clonotype has ten or more counts. The chain has TRBV2 and TRBJ1-2, with a weak D call TRBD1 (5 bases). CDR3 length equals 13 residues. Looked up from germline, CDR1 is SNHLY and CDR2 is FYNNEI. Between the trimmed V and J ends, which lost 7 bases and 4 bases, there was a span of 13 bases. The CDR3 region is CASTMGRSYGYTF. As DNA, the CDR3 is TGTGCCAGCACTATGGGGCGCAGCTATGGCTACACCTTC.

This clonotype was detected many times. The V and J genes are TRBV27 and TRBJ1-5, with TRBD1 identical over 9 bases. CDR3 length: 14 residues. The V gene end was trimmed by 6 bases and the J gene end by 12 bases; junction bases not matched to a gene: 12. CDR1 and CDR2 from the germline V gene are MNHEY and SMNVEV (reference sequence). The DNA of the CDR3 is TGTGCCAGCAGCCCGTACAGGGGGCTGGTCCTCCAGCATTTT. The encoded protein is CASSPYRGLVLQHF.

This clonotype has ten or more counts. The chain recombines TRBV27 with TRBJ2-2; the D call may be TRBD1 or TRBD2 (6 bases each). CDR1 MNHEY and CDR2 SMNVEV come from the germline V gene (reference sequence). V lost 1 base to trimming and J lost 5 bases, with 14 bases between them. This CDR3 is built from 16 residues. The DNA of the CDR3 is TGTGCCAGCAGTTTATTTGGGGGGCTGGGAACCGGGGAGCTGTTTTTT. Amino acids: CASSLFGGLGTGELFF.

This clonotype has more than one count but fewer than ten. The rearrangement uses TRBV4-3 and TRBJ1-6; unclear D gene. Per germline, CDR1 LGHNA and CDR2 YSLEER. V was trimmed by 1 base and J by 10 bases, leaving 11 bases between them. This CDR3 has 14 amino acids. The CDR3 loop is CASSQASSFSPLHF. The CDR3, as DNA: TGCGCCAGCAGCCAAGCCAGTTCCTTCTCACCCCTCCACTTT.

This clonotype was observed at least ten times. The V call is TRBV18, the J call TRBJ2-5; TRBD2 agrees at 9 bases. Trimming cost V 6 bases and J 3 bases; bases outside gene matches: 8. The CDR3 runs 15 residues. Germline lookup yields CDR1 KGHSH and CDR2 LQKENI. The DNA of the CDR3 is TGTGCCAGCTCCCCCAGCGGGGGGAATAAAGAGACCCAGTACTTC. The encoded protein is CASSPSGGNKETQYF.